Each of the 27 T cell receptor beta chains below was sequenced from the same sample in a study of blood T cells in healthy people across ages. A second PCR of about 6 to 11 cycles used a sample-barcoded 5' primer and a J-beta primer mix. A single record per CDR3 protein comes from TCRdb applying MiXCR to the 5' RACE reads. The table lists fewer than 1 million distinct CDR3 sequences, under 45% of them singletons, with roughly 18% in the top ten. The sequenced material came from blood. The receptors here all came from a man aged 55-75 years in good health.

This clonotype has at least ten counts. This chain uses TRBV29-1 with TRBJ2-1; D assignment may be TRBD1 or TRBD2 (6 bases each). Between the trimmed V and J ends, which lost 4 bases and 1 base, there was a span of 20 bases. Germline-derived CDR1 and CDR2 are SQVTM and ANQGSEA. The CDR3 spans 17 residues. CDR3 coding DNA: TGCAGCGTTGTCGGCGTTTCCGTAGGGGGGTCCTACAATGAGCAGTTCTTC. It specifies CSVVGVSVGGSYNEQFF.

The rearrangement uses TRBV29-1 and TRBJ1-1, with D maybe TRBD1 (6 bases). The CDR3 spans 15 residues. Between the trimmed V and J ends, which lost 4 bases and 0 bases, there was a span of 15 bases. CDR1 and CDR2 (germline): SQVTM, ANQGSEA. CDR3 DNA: TGCAGCGTTGCCGGTGGACAGTTCCTGAACACTGAAGCTTTCTTT. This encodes CSVAGGQFLNTEAFF.

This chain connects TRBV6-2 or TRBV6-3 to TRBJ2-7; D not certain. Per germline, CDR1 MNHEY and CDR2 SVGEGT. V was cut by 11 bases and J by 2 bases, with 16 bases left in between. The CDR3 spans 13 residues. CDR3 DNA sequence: TGTGCCGGCACTCGCCCACGAACCTACGAGCAGTACTTC. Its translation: CAGTRPRTYEQYF.

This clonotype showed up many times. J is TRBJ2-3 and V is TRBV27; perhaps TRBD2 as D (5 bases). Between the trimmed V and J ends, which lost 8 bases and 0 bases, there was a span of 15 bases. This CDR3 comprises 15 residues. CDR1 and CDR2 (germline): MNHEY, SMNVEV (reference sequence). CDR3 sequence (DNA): TGTGCCAGCCGATTGAAGGCGGGCAGCACAGATACGCAGTATTTT. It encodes CASRLKAGSTDTQYF.

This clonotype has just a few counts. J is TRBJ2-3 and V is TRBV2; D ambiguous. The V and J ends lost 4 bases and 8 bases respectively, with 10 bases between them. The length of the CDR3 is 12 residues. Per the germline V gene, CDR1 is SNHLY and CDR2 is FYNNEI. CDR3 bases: TGTGCCAGCAGTGGGGTCGGATGTACGCAGTATTTT. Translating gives CASSGVGCTQYF.

CDR3 bases: TGCAGCGTCCGAGGGGGGAGCGAGCAGTACTTC. This codes for CSVRGGSEQYF. The rearrangement joins TRBV29-1 to TRBJ2-7; perhaps D is TRBD1 or TRBD2 (6 bases each). Trimming left V 6 bases short and J 6 bases short, with 12 bases between. Germline V gene data show CDR1 as SQVTM and CDR2 as ANQGSEA. The CDR3 is 11 residues long.

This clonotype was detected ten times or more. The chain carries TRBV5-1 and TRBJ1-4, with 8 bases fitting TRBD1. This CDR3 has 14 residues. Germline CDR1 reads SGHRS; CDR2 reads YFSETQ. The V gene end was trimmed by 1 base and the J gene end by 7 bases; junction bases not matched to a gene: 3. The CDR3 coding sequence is TGCGCCAGCAGCTTGACAGGGGGGGGTGAAAAACTGTTTTTT. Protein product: CASSLTGGGEKLFF.

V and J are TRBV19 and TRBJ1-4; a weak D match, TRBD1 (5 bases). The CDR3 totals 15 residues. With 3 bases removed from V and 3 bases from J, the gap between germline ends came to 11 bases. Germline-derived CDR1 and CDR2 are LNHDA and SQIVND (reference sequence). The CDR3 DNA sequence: TGTGCCAGTAGTATGTGGGGGTCGGCTAATGAAAAACTGTTTTTT. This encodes CASSMWGSANEKLFF.

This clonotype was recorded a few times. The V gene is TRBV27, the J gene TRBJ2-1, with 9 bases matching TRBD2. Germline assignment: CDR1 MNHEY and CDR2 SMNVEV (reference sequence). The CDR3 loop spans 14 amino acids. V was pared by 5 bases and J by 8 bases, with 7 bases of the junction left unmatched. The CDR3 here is CASSRTSAAYEQFF. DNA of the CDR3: TGTGCCAGCAGTCGGACTAGCGCGGCCTATGAGCAGTTCTTC.

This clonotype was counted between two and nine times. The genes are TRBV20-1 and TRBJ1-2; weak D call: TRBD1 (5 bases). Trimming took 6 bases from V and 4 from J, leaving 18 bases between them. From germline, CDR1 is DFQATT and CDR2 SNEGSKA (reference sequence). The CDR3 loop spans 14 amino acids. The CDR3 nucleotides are TGCAGTGCCAGTCAGGGAGTCATGGGCTATGGCTACACCTTC. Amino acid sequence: CSASQGVMGYGYTF.

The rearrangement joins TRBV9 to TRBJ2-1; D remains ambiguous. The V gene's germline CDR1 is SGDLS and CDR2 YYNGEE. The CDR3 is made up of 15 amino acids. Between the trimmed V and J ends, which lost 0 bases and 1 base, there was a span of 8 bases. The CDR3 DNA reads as TGTGCCAGCAGCGTAGGGACGCTATCCTACAATGAGCAGTTCTTC. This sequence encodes CASSVGTLSYNEQFF.

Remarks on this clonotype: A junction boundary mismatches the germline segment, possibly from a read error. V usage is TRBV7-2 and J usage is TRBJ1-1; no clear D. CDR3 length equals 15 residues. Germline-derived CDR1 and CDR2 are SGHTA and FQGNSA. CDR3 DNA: TGTGCCAGCAGCCGCTTGCATGGGATGAAGACTGAAGCTTTCTTT. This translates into CASSRLHGMKTEAFF.

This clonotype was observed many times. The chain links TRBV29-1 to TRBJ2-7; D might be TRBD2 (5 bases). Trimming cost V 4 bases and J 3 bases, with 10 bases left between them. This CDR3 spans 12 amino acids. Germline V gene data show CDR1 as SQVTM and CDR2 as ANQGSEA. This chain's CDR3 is CSVASAGYEQYF. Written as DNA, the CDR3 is TGCAGCGTTGCGTCCGCGGGCTACGAGCAGTACTTC.

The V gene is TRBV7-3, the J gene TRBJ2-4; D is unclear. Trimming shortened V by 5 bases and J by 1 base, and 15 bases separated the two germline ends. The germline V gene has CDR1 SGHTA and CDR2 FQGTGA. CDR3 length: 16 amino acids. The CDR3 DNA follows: TGTGCCAGCAGCCCCAGTCCCGTGACGGCCAAAAACATTCAGTACTTC. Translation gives CASSPSPVTAKNIQYF.

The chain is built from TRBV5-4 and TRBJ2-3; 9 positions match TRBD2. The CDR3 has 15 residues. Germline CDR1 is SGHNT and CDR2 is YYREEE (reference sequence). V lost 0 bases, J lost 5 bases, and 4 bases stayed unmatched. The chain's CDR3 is CASSLVSGGGDTQYF. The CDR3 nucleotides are TGTGCCAGCAGCTTGGTTAGCGGGGGAGGAGATACGCAGTATTTT.

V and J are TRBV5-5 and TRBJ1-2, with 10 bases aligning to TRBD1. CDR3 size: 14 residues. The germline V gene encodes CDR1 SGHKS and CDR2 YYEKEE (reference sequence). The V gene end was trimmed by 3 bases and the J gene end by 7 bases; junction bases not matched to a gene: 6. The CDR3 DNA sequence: TGTGCCAGCAGCTATGACAGGGGGCAGGTTGGCTACACCTTC. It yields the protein CASSYDRGQVGYTF.

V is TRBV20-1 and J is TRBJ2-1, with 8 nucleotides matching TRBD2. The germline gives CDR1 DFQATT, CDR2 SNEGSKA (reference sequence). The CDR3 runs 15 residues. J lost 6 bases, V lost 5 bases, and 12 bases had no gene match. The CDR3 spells CSAVPLRGAGNEQFF. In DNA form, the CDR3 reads TGCAGTGCTGTCCCGTTGCGGGGGGCTGGCAATGAGCAGTTCTTC.

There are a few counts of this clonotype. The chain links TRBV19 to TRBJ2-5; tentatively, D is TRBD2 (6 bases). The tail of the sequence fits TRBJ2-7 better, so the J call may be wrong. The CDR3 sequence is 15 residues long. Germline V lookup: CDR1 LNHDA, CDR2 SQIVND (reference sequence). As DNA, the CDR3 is TGTGCCAGTAGTATTTCCTCGGGGGACCTAACCGAGCAGTACTTC. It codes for CASSISSGDLTEQYF.

The CDR3 nucleotides are TGTGCCAGCAGCTACGGACAGAGGGATGAGCAGTACTTC. Translating it yields CASSYGQRDEQYF. V gene TRBV11-3 combines with J gene TRBJ2-5; D perhaps matches TRBD1 (6 bases). This CDR3 spans 13 amino acids. V lost 4 bases and J 11 bases, leaving 17 bases between the germline ends. Per germline, CDR1 SGHNT and CDR2 YENEEA.

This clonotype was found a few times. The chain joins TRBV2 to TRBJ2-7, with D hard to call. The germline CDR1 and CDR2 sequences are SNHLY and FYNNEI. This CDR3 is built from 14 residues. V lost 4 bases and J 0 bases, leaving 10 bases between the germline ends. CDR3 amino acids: CASSGVGPSYEQYF. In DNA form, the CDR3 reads TGTGCCAGCAGTGGGGTAGGACCCTCCTACGAGCAGTACTTC.

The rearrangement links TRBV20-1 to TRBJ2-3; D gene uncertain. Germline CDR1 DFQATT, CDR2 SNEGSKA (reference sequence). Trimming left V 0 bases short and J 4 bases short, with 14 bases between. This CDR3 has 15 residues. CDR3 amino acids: CSARDFRSRPDTQYF. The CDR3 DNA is TGCAGTGCTAGAGATTTTAGGAGCCGGCCAGATACGCAGTATTTT.

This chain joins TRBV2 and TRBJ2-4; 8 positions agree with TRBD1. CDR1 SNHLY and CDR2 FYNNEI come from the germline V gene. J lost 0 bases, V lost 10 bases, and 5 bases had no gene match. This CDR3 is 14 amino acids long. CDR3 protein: CANRGDIAKNIQYF. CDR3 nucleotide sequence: TGTGCCAACAGGGGGGACATAGCCAAAAACATTCAGTACTTC.

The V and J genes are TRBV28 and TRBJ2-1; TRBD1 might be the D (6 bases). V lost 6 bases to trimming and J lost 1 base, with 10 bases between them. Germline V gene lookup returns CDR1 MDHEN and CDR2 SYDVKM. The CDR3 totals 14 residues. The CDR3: CASRNRDSYNEQFF. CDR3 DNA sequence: TGTGCCAGCAGGAACAGGGATTCCTACAATGAGCAGTTCTTC.

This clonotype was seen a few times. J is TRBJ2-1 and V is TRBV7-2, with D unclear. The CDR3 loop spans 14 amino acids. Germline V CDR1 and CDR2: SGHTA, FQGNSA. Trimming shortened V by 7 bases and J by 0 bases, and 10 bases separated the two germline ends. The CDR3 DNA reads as TGTGCCAGCAATCCACGAGGCTCCTACAATGAGCAGTTCTTC. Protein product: CASNPRGSYNEQFF.

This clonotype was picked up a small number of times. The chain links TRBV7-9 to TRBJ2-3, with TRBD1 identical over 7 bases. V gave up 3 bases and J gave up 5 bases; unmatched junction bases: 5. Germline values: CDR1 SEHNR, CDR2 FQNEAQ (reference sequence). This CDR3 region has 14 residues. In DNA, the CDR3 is TGTGCCAGCAGCTTCAAGGGGGCAAGAGATACGCAGTATTTT. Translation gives CASSFKGARDTQYF.

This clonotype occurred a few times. CDR3 residues: CASSLGLDVDTQYF. The CDR3 DNA reads TGTGCCAGCAGTTTGGGGCTAGATGTAGATACGCAGTATTTT. The chain is built from TRBV12-3 or TRBV12-4 and TRBJ2-3, with a tentative D call TRBD1 (5 bases). The germline V and J ends were trimmed by 3 bases and 5 bases, with 12 bases remaining between them. The CDR3 has 14 amino acids.

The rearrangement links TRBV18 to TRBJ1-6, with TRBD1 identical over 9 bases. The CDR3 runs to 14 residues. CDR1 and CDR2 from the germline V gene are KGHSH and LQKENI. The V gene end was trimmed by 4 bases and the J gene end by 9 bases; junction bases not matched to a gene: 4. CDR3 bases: TGTGCCAGCTCACGGGACAGGGAAGGTTCACCCCTCCACTTT. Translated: CASSRDREGSPLHF.